Below are 30 T cell receptor beta chains sequenced from a single sample in a study of blood T cell repertoires in COVID-19 (dated by TCRdb to 2019 to 2021). The library relied on the immunoSEQ multiplex PCR assay. TCRdb mirrors the immuneACCESS table, restricted to in-frame sequences. Some clones are absent from its copies; in checked studies, under half trace to an unresolved V gene, and the reason for the others is unknown. Counted in this sample were fewer than 200,000 clones; roughly four fifths of them appeared once. The biggest ten clones account for about a fifth of the sample. The sequencing sample was made of peripheral blood. These receptors all stem from an elderly woman with acute or convalescent COVID-19.

V and J are TRBV28 and TRBJ2-5, with TRBD1 as a possible D gene (7 bases). The CDR3 consists of 12 residues. V shed 5 bases and J shed 4 bases, with 8 bases lying between them. The V gene's germline CDR1 is MDHEN and CDR2 SYDVKM. The CDR3 coding sequence is TGTGCCAGCAGTCAGGGGGGAGAGACCCAGTACTTC. It specifies CASSQGGETQYF.

The V and J genes are TRBV29-1 and TRBJ1-1; 10 bases fit TRBD1. The CDR3 has 11 amino acids. Germline loops: CDR1 SQVTM, CDR2 ANQGSEA. Trimming removed 6 bases from V and 9 bases from J; junction bases left unmatched: 4. The DNA of the CDR3 is TGCAGCGTGACAGGGGGCGGAAAAGCTTTCTTT. Its protein product is CSVTGGGKAFF.

The chain has TRBV30 and TRBJ2-3, with 11 bases identical to TRBD2. This CDR3 spans 16 amino acids. The trim removed 6 bases at V and 4 bases at J, leaving 12 bases unmatched. Germline-derived CDR1 and CDR2 are GTSNPN and SVGIG (reference sequence). In DNA form, the CDR3 reads TGTGCCTGCCCTCATCCCCTAGCGGGAGGCTCAGATACGCAGTATTTT. Its protein product is CACPHPLAGGSDTQYF. Full variable domain (outside the CDR3, taken from reference TRBV30 and TRBJ2-3): SQTIHQWPATLVQPVGSPLSLECTVEGTSNPNLYWYRQAAGRGLQLLFYSVGIGQISSEVPQNLSASRPQDRQFILSSKKLLLSDSGFYLCACPHPLAGGSDTQYFGPGTRLTVL.

V usage is TRBV20-1 and J usage is TRBJ2-2, with 8 bases aligning to TRBD2. This CDR3 comprises 14 residues. From germline, CDR1 is DFQATT and CDR2 SNEGSKA (reference sequence). Germline trimming cut 3 bases from V and 5 bases from J; bases unmatched to any gene: 5. CDR3 bases: TGCAGTGCTAGTCTGGCGGGAGGTACCGGGGAGCTGTTTTTT. Amino acid sequence: CSASLAGGTGELFF.

This clone was detected only once. This chain connects TRBV27 to TRBJ2-7, with 7 bases identical to TRBD1. The V gene end was trimmed by 4 bases and the J gene end by 7 bases; junction bases not matched to a gene: 10. This CDR3 is built from 14 residues. CDR1 is MNHEY, CDR2 SMNVEV, per germline (reference sequence). CDR3 loop: CASSYRQGSGEQYF. CDR3 nucleotide sequence: TGTGCCAGCAGTTACAGACAGGGATCGGGAGAGCAGTACTTC.

The sample holds a few counts of this clone. The chain carries TRBV7-9 and TRBJ2-1; D remains ambiguous. Germline V gene lookup returns CDR1 SEHNR and CDR2 FQNEAQ (reference sequence). The germline V and J ends were trimmed by 5 bases and 2 bases, with 4 bases remaining between them. The CDR3 is made up of 12 amino acids. The CDR3 DNA reads TGTGCCAGCAGCCCGGCCTACAATGAGCAGTTCTTC. Protein sequence: CASSPAYNEQFF.

The V call is TRBV2, the J call TRBJ1-2; 7 bases agree with TRBD1. J gave up 10 bases and V 2 bases, and 10 bases lay outside the gene matches. CDR3 length: 14 amino acids. Germline-derived CDR1 and CDR2 are SNHLY and FYNNEI. The CDR3 sequence: CASSEQGTEAIYTF. CDR3 DNA: TGTGCCAGCAGTGAACAAGGGACAGAAGCCATCTACACCTTC.

The chain carries TRBV24-1 and TRBJ1-3; D is unclear. With 8 bases removed from V and 2 bases from J, the gap between germline ends came to 9 bases. The CDR3 is 13 amino acids. Per the germline V gene, CDR1 is KGHDR and CDR2 is SFDVKD. The CDR3 DNA follows: TGTGCCACCAATGGCAGGACTGGAAACACCATATATTTT. Protein: CATNGRTGNTIYF.

The chain employs TRBV19 and TRBJ1-5; D unresolved. Germline V gene data show CDR1 as LNHDA and CDR2 as SQIVND (reference sequence). The ends were cut back, 7 bases at V and 2 bases at J, with 15 bases in the middle. The CDR3 is 15 amino acids. The CDR3 sequence is CASKSDPRGNQPQHF. The CDR3 DNA reads TGTGCCAGTAAATCCGATCCCCGGGGCAATCAGCCCCAGCATTTT.

This rearrangement joins TRBV5-6 to TRBJ1-1, with D possibly matching TRBD1 (6 bases). V was shortened by 2 bases and J by 4 bases, with 15 bases between the two germline ends. Germline values: CDR1 SGHDT, CDR2 YYEEEE. CDR3 length equals 15 residues. The CDR3 DNA follows: TGTGCCAGCAGCTTAGCTCGGGGGGGCTCCACTGAAGCTTTCTTT. Its translation is CASSLARGGSTEAFF.

The chain has TRBV12-5 and TRBJ2-3; maybe TRBD2 (5 bases). Germline V lookup: CDR1 LGHNT, CDR2 FRNRAP. The CDR3 has 15 amino acids. Trimming took 1 base from V and 4 from J, leaving 12 bases between them. The CDR3 sequence: CASGLGPLASDTQYF. The CDR3, as DNA: TGTGCTAGTGGTTTGGGCCCCCTAGCATCAGATACGCAGTATTTT.

This clone appeared once. The chain links TRBV2 to TRBJ2-1; 11 bases match TRBD2. The CDR3 contains 19 residues. In germline, CDR1 is SNHLY, CDR2 FYNNEI. J lost 7 bases, V lost 4 bases, and 18 bases had no gene match. CDR3 residues: CASSVLLAGASFGLNEQFF. CDR3 DNA: TGTGCCAGCAGTGTACTACTAGCGGGAGCGTCCTTCGGACTAAATGAGCAGTTCTTC.

This rearrangement joins TRBV5-1 to TRBJ1-2; D unresolved. The CDR3 runs 15 residues. Germline assignment: CDR1 SGHRS and CDR2 YFSETQ. V shed 4 bases and J shed 6 bases, with 19 bases lying between them. CDR3 residues: CASSPDPWTAHGYTF. Written as DNA, the CDR3 is TGCGCCAGCAGCCCTGACCCTTGGACTGCGCATGGCTACACCTTC.

The rearrangement uses TRBV5-4 and TRBJ2-6, with 10 bases identical to TRBD1. With 2 bases clipped from V and 1 base from J, the junction kept 9 bases outside the gene matches. The CDR3 is made up of 19 amino acids. The germline gives CDR1 SGHNT, CDR2 YYREEE (reference sequence). CDR3 in amino acids: CASSFGVTGGYSGANVLTF. In nucleotides, the CDR3 is TGTGCCAGCAGCTTCGGGGTGACAGGGGGCTATTCTGGGGCCAACGTCCTGACTTTC.

The chain combines TRBV12-5 with TRBJ2-7; 11 bases match TRBD1. V was clipped by 3 bases and J by 3 bases; unmatched bases: 4. The CDR3 has 15 residues. CDR1 is LGHNT and CDR2 is FRNRAP in the germline V gene. The CDR3 is CASGFGTGGGYEQYF. CDR3 bases: TGTGCTAGTGGTTTCGGGACAGGGGGAGGCTACGAGCAGTACTTC.

CDR3 nucleotides: TGTGCCAGCAGCAGGACAGGGTCTGGCTACACCTTC. The encoded protein is CASSRTGSGYTF. The rearrangement uses TRBV27 and TRBJ1-2, with TRBD1 identical over 8 bases. The CDR3 is 12 amino acids. J gave up 7 bases and V 6 bases, and 4 bases lay outside the gene matches. Germline V gene sequence: CDR1 MNHEY, CDR2 SMNVEV (reference sequence).

CDR3 bases: TGTGCCAGCAGTCCGCGGCCCGGGGGAGCTTTCTTT. It yields the protein CASSPRPGGAFF. This chain connects TRBV27 to TRBJ1-1; perhaps TRBD1 as D (5 bases). The CDR3 is made up of 12 amino acids. CDR1 is MNHEY and CDR2 is SMNVEV in the germline V gene (reference sequence). Trimming removed 5 bases from V and 10 bases from J, with 14 bases in between.

This chain joins TRBV5-1 and TRBJ2-1; TRBD2 agrees at 8 bases. The CDR3 length is 15 residues. J gave up 4 bases and V 3 bases, and 6 bases lay outside the gene matches. Germline V gene sequence: CDR1 SGHRS, CDR2 YFSETQ. The CDR3 is CASSSRLANYNEQFF. The CDR3 region has the DNA TGCGCCAGCAGCTCAAGACTAGCGAATTACAATGAGCAGTTCTTC.

V is TRBV19 and J is TRBJ2-7; 7 bases fit TRBD2. The CDR3 spans 16 residues. Unmatched junction bases numbered 11, after V lost 5 bases and J lost 1 base. CDR1 is LNHDA and CDR2 is SQIVND in the germline V gene (reference sequence). CDR3 sequence: CASSPVGGSKSYEQYF. Written as DNA, the CDR3 is TGTGCCAGTAGTCCCGTGGGCGGGAGTAAATCCTACGAGCAGTACTTC.

The chain couples TRBV5-6 to TRBJ2-1; 7 positions match TRBD2. The J segment lost 4 bases and the V segment lost 1 base, leaving 5 bases of the junction unmatched. This CDR3 comprises 15 residues. Germline CDR1 and CDR2: SGHDT and YYEEEE. The CDR3 nucleotides are TGTGCCAGCAGCTTGACTAGCGCAGAGTACAATGAGCAGTTCTTC. Translation gives CASSLTSAEYNEQFF.

The sample holds one count of this clone. The J gene is TRBJ1-2, the V gene TRBV5-1; 7 nucleotides line up with TRBD1. The germline V gene has CDR1 SGHRS and CDR2 YFSETQ. The CDR3 extends over 14 amino acids. V shed 0 bases and J 8 bases; nucleotides not matched to a gene: 7. The CDR3 DNA reads as TGCGCCAGCAGCTTGGTAGAGGGGGCGAGAGGCTACACCTTC. Translated, it gives CASSLVEGARGYTF.

The rearrangement links TRBV7-2 to TRBJ1-5; D call uncertain. The V end was cut by 1 base, the J end by 3 bases, with 7 bases between. The germline V gene has CDR1 SGHTA and CDR2 FQGNSA. This CDR3 has 14 residues. CDR3 sequence reads: CASSLGGINQPQHF. The CDR3 DNA sequence: TGTGCCAGCAGCTTAGGAGGGATCAATCAGCCCCAGCATTTT. Combining the CDR3 with reference TRBV7-2 and TRBJ1-5 gives the whole variable domain GAGVSQSPSNKVTEKGKDVELRCDPISGHTALYWYRQSLGQGLEFLIYFQGNSAPDKSGLPSDRFSAERTGGSVSTLTIQRTQQEDSAVYLCASSLGGINQPQHFGDGTRLSIL.

The chain recombines TRBV5-5 with TRBJ2-3; D remains unclear. The CDR3 covers 14 residues. CDR1 SGHKS and CDR2 YYEKEE come from the germline V gene (reference sequence). The V end lost 0 bases, the J end lost 6 bases, and 11 bases lay between the germline ends. For the CDR3, the DNA is TGTGCCAGCAGCTTGGGGCGACCCAGGGATACGCAGTATTTT. Protein sequence: CASSLGRPRDTQYF.

This clone was found once. V gene TRBV7-2 combines with J gene TRBJ2-5; D unclear. The CDR3 covers 14 residues. The germline V and J ends were trimmed by 5 bases and 4 bases, with 14 bases remaining between them. The germline CDR1 and CDR2 sequences are SGHTA and FQGNSA. The CDR3 reads CASSVGSPGETQYF. The CDR3 coding sequence is TGTGCCAGCAGCGTTGGGTCCCCGGGAGAGACCCAGTACTTC. Looking up the rest from reference TRBV7-2 and TRBJ2-5 gives the full variable domain: GAGVSQSPSNKVTEKGKDVELRCDPISGHTALYWYRQSLGQGLEFLIYFQGNSAPDKSGLPSDRFSAERTGGSVSTLTIQRTQQEDSAVYLCASSVGSPGETQYFGPGTRLLVL.

This clone was detected only a few times. At the DNA level, this CDR3 is encoded by other sequences in the same sample as well. Here the CDR3 reads CASSLGALNTEAFF. The CDR3 bases are TGCGCCAGCAGCTTAGGGGCCTTGAACACTGAAGCTTTCTTT. The chain has TRBV5-1 and TRBJ1-1, with D tentatively TRBD1 (5 bases). Germline V gene lookup returns CDR1 SGHRS and CDR2 YFSETQ. Trimming cost V 2 bases and J 0 bases, with 8 bases left between them. The CDR3 is 14 amino acids.

The chain joins TRBV7-9 to TRBJ1-4; D gene uncertain. V was cut by 5 bases and J by 8 bases, with 15 bases left in between. The V gene's germline CDR1 is SEHNR and CDR2 FQNEAQ (reference sequence). CDR3 length: 14 residues. CDR3 protein: CASSPEGFGEKLFF. The CDR3 nucleotides read TGTGCCAGCAGCCCAGAGGGTTTTGGGGAAAAACTGTTTTTT.

V is TRBV29-1 and J is TRBJ1-1; D possibly corresponds to TRBD1 (6 bases). V lost 0 bases, J lost 6 bases, and 8 bases lay in between. This CDR3 is built from 12 residues. The germline CDR1 and CDR2 sequences are SQVTM and ANQGSEA. The CDR3 coding sequence is TGCAGCGTTGAAGAGCGGGGGCCTGAAGCTTTCTTT. It is translated as CSVEERGPEAFF.

The rearrangement joins TRBV13 to TRBJ2-3, with 11 bases identical to TRBD2. The CDR3 consists of 16 residues. From germline, CDR1 is PRHDT and CDR2 FYEKMQ (reference sequence). V trimming: 4 bases; J trimming: 2 bases; junction bases outside the gene matches: 5. CDR3 sequence: CASSSGTSGPTDTQYF. The CDR3 DNA sequence: TGTGCCAGCAGCTCCGGGACTAGCGGCCCCACAGATACGCAGTATTTT.

The V gene is TRBV10-2, the J gene TRBJ2-3; 11 bases agree with TRBD2. V lost 0 bases and J lost 3; bases outside the gene matches: 8. The CDR3 contains 18 residues. Germline lookup yields CDR1 WSHSY and CDR2 SAAADI. CDR3 protein: CASSESALTSGSTDTQYF. DNA for the CDR3: TGCGCCAGCAGTGAGTCTGCCCTCACTAGCGGGAGTACAGATACGCAGTATTTT.

The chain recombines TRBV19 with TRBJ1-1; D call uncertain. V was clipped by 2 bases and J by 3 bases, with 13 bases between them. The CDR3 runs to 15 residues. Germline CDR1 reads LNHDA; CDR2 reads SQIVND (reference sequence). For the CDR3, the DNA is TGTGCCAGTAGTATATCCGGGGTGTCGCACACTGAAGCTTTCTTT. It yields the protein CASSISGVSHTEAFF.